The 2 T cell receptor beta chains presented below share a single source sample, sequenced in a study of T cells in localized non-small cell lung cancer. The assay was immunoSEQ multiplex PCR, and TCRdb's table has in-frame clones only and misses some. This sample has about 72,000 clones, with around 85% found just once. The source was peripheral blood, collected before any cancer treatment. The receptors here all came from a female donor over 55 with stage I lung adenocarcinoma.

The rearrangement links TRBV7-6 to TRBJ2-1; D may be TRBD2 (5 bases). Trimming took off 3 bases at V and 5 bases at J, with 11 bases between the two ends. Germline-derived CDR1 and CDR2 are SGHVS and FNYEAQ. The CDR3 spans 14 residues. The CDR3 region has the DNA TGTGCCAGCAGCTTCGGTAGCGATGACAATGAGCAGTTCTTC. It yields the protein CASSFGSDDNEQFF.

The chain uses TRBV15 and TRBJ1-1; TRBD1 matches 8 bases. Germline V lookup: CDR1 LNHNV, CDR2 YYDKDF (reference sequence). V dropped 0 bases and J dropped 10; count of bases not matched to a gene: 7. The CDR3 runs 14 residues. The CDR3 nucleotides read TGTGCCACCAGCAGAGAACTGGACAGGGTGGTAGCTTTCTTT. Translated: CATSRELDRVVAFF.